This T cell receptor (beta chain) was sequenced for a study of regulatory T cells in long-lasting Graves disease. Background on the study: Over 5 years of antithyroid drugs with positive TSH receptor antibodies was taken to mean persistent Graves' disease. General observations from the study: The persistent group shared 2,741 public clonotypes, more than the approximately 930 shared by new patients. Persistent disease samples used TRBV28, TRBJ1-2 and TRBJ2-5 preferentially.

iRepertoire HTBI primers and Arm-PCR of CDR3 regions built TCR beta libraries. TCRdb independently ran MiXCR on the multiplex PCR reads; one entry per CDR3 protein. Here the sample spans about 470,000 distinct CDR3 sequences, roughly 20% being singletons. Specified time point: persistent/refractory GD, antithyroid drugs over 5 years with positive TRAb. The TCR library was made from RNA that had been extracted from PBMCs in TRIzol. This clonotype has at least ten counts. The target antigen is unknown. CDR3 length: 12 amino acids. The germline V and J ends were trimmed by 5 bases and 7 bases, with 12 bases remaining between them.

The chain links TRBV12-3 or TRBV12-4 to TRBJ2-7; D may be TRBD1 or TRBD2 (6 bases each). This TCR came from a female donor with Graves disease. The sequencing used peripheral blood mononuclear cells (PBMCs), collected when the disease was refractory, from a patient treated with antithyroid drugs. CDR3 nucleotide sequence: TGTGCCAGCAGTCGGCAGGGGAGGGAGCAGTACTTC. Translation gives CASSRQGREQYF.